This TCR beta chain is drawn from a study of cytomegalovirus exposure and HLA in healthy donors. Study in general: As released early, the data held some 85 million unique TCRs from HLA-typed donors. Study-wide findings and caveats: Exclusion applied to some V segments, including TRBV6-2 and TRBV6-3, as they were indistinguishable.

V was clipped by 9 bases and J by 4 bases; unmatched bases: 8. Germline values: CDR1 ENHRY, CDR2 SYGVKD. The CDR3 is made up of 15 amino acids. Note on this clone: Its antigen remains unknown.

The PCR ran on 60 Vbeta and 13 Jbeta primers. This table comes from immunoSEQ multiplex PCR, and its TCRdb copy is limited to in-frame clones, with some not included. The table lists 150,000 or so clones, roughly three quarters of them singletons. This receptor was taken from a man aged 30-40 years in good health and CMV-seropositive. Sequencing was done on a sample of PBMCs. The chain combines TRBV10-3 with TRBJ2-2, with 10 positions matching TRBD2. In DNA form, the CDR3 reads TGTGCCATTAATACCGGGACTAGCGTCACCGGGGAGCTGTTTTTT. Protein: CAINTGTSVTGELFF.